This T cell receptor (beta chain) was recovered during a study of CD8 T cells in Susac syndrome. The multiple sclerosis control group comprised treatment-naive patients with stable or active relapsing-remitting disease. The CDR3 covers 13 residues. The ends were cut back, 0 bases at V and 6 bases at J, with 6 bases in the middle. The germline gives CDR1 SGHAT, CDR2 FQNNGV. An input of 0.5 to 1 ug of RNA was subjected to reverse transcription using random hexamers. TCRdb re-analysed the immunoSEQ multiplex PCR reads in MiXCR, keeping a single row per CDR3 protein. The sample lists 150,000 to 200,000 distinct CDR3 sequences; 94% were seen once.

This sequence was found in a human donor with multiple sclerosis. V gene TRBV11-2 combines with J gene TRBJ2-1, with unresolved D. Sequences were obtained from CD4+ T cells from PBMCs. The chain's CDR3 is CASSLETRNEQFF. The CDR3 bases are TGTGCCAGCAGCTTAGAGACGCGCAATGAGCAGTTCTTC.